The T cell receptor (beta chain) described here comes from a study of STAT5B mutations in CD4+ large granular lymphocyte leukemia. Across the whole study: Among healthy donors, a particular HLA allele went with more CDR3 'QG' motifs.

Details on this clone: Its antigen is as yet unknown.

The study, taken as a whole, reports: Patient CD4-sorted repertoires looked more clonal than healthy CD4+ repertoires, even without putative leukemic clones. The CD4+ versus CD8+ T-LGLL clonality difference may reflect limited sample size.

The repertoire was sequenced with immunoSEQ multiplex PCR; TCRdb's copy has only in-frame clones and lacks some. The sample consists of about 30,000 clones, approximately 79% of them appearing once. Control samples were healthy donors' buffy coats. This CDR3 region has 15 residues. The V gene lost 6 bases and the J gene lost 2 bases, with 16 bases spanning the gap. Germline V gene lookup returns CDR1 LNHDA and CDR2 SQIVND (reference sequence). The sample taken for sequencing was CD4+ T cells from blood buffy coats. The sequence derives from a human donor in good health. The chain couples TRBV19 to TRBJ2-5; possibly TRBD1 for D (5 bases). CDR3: CASRRLGDTQETQYF. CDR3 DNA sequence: TGTGCCAGTAGGAGGCTAGGGGATACTCAAGAGACCCAGTACTTC. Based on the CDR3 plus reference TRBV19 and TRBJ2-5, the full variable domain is DGGITQSPKYLFRKEGQNVTLSCEQNLNHDAMYWYRQDPGQGLRLIYYSQIVNDFQKGDIAEGYSVSREKKESFPLTVTSAQKNPTAFYLCASRRLGDTQETQYFGPGTRLLVL.